This T cell receptor (delta chain) was sequenced during a study of Vδ1+ human thymocytes (dated by TCRdb to 2017 to 2018). Notes on the research overall: mRNA-level TRG and TRD CDR3 repertoires of highly purified Vdelta1+ thymocytes from young children were characterised as a data resource. Validation of the multiplex-based CDR3 amplicon strategy against 5'RACE-based CDR3 amplicon generation methods had been performed previously. Overall study results and their limits: Because no clustering by age or sex was observed, donors were not stratified by these variables in the analyses. Unlike the oligoclonal repertoires in peripheral blood, the thymic TRG and TRD repertoires appeared highly polyclonal, with Gaussian CDR3 length distributions. Although sort purity was high, roughly 20% of thymic TRD sequences were Vdelta2 (with a few Vdelta3), in contrast to the peripheral blood Vdelta1+ controls. The authors advised highly purified populations and single-cell validation, since unexpected Vdelta2 sequences could cause misinterpretation of bulk repertoire data. Donors shared many TRG clonotypes (up to roughly 6.9x10^3), but TRD repertoires were essentially private, with at most 116 shared.

CDR1 and CDR2 are read off the germline V gene as TSWWSYY and QGS. The CDR3 numbers 14 residues from cysteine through phenylalanine. The only DNA kept is the CDR3, 42 bases in frame from the first base. RNA extraction was carried out with the RNeasy mini kit, and reverse transcription was then done using Superscript III. CDR3 amplicons were generated by multiplex PCR with pooled V-gene forward primers and a constant-region reverse primer carrying Illumina adaptor overhangs. After gel purification, the amplicons were indexed with Nextera index primers over approximately 8 extra PCR cycles and then purified using AMPure XP beads. Libraries were sequenced on an Illumina MiSeq with paired-end 250 bp reads, dual indexing and 20% PhiX spike-in. In the source study's methods: Reads were quality checked with FastQC, and TRG read pairs were merged with ea-utils fastq-join. Annotation of sequences was performed with IMGT/HighV-QUEST, only productive sequences with unambiguous V-gene assignment were retained, and clonotypes were defined by identical CDR3 sequence. For downstream analysis, VDJtools 1.1.1, tcR 2.2.3, Treemap and vegan Shannon diversity in R 3.4.4 were used. TCRdb called clones from the public reads with CATT, and repeated DNA sequences were later combined into one row. TCRdb, not the authors, supplied the V and J calls. The sample has fewer than 90,000 delta-chain clones on record, more than 30% of them singletons. The ten largest account for roughly 0.25% of the sample.

Points on this clone: What this receptor recognizes is not known. The junction shows a germline mismatch at one end, possibly a read error.

Thymic samples were depleted of alphabeta T cells, then CD3+ TCRVdelta1+ TCRVdelta2- thymocytes were FACS-sorted. Sorted Vdelta1+ thymocyte purity ranged from 98% to 99.6%. Thymic specimens were obtained from several paediatric patients, aged from about 5 days to 16 months, who were undergoing corrective cardiac surgery. After the thymic tissue was dispersed, mononuclear cells were isolated using a Histopaque-1077 density gradient. The staining antibodies were anti-TCRVdelta1 clone TS8.2, anti-TCRVdelta2 clone B6, anti-CD3 clone HIT3a and anti-TCRalphabeta clone IP26. The V and J segments used are TRDV1 and TRDJ1; perhaps TRDD3 is the D gene, with 6 bases matching. The sample was Vdelta1+ gamma-delta thymocytes from the thymus. The cell subset or site label here, explained by the study, means: FACS-sorted CD3+ TCRalphabeta- TCRVdelta1+ TCRVdelta2- thymocytes. The receptor comes from a boy under three years old who had congenital heart surgery. The CDR3 in this case is CALGRGRGTDQLIF. The nucleotides are TGTGCTCTTGGGCGGGGGAGGGGCACCGATCAACTCATCTTT.